This T cell receptor (beta chain) was sequenced during a study of T cells in Graves' hyperthyroidism and ophthalmopathy. Points from the study as a whole: Model output signaled ophthalmopathy a median around 6.9 months ahead of onset.

With respect to this clonotype: As yet, its antigen is unknown. In this CDR3 the conserved last residue, phenylalanine or tryptophan, is missing, so a read error is likely.

Trimming left V 2 bases short and J 0 bases short, with 11 bases between. The germline V gene has CDR1 SGHDN and CDR2 FVKESK. The CDR3 has 16 amino acids. Amplified TCR beta CDR3 regions derived from RNA transcripts. The HTBI primer set drove a first-round RT-PCR of the TCR CDR3. TCRdb reprocessed the multiplex PCR reads with MiXCR, giving one entry per CDR3 protein. The sample records hundreds of thousands of distinct CDR3 sequences, nearly 20% being singletons. The clonotype was recovered from a man between 40 and 49 years old with Graves' ophthalmopathy. The chain uses TRBV14 and TRBJ2-1; tentative D call: TRBD1 (6 bases). The source material was blood. The CDR3, as DNA: TGTGCCAGCAGCCAATACAGGGATTCCTCCTACAATGAGCAGTTCCTC. Amino acids: CASSQYRDSSYNEQFL.